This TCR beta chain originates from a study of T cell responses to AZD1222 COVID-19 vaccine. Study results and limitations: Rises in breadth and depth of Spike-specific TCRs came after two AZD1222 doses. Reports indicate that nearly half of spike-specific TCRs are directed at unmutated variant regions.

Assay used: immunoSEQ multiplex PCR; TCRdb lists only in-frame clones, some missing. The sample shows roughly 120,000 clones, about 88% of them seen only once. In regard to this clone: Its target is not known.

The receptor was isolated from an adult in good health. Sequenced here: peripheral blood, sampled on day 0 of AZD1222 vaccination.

The CDR3 nucleotides read TGTGCCAGCAGACCTCCTACCCGGGGGGGCTACACCTTC. As protein: CASRPPTRGGYTF. The chain joins TRBV6-5 to TRBJ1-2, with D perhaps TRBD1 (5 bases). The V gene lost 6 bases and the J gene lost 8 bases, with 16 bases spanning the gap. The CDR3 covers 13 residues. Germline V gives CDR1 MNHEY, CDR2 SVGAGI.